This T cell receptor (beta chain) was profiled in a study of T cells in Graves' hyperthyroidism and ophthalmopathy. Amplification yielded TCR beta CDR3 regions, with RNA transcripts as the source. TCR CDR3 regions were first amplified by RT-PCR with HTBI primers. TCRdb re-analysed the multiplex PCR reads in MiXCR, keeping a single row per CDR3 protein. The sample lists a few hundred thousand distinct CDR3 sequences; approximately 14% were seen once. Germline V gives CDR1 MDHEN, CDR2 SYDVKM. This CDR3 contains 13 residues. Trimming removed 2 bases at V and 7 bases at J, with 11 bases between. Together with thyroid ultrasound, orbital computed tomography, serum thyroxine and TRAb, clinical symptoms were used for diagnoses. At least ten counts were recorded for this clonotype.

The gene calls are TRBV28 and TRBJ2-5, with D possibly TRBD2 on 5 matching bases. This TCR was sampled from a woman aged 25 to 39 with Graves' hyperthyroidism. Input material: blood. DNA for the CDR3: TGTGCCAGCAGTTTAGGTATGGGGAGGACCCAGTACTTC. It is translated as CASSLGMGRTQYF.